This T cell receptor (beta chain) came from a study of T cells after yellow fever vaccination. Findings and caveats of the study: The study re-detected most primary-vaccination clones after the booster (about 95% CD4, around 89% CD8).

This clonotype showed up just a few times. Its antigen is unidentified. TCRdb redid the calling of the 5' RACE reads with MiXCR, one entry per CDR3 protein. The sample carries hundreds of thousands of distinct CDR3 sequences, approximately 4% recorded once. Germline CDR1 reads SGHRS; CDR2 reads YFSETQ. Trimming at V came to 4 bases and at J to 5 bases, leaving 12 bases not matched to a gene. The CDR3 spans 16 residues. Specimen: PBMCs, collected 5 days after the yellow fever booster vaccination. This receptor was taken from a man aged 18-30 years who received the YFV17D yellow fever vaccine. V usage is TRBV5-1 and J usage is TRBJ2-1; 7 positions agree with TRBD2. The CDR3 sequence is CASSPITSGANNEQFF. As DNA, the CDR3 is TGCGCCAGCAGCCCGATAACAAGCGGGGCCAACAATGAGCAGTTCTTC.